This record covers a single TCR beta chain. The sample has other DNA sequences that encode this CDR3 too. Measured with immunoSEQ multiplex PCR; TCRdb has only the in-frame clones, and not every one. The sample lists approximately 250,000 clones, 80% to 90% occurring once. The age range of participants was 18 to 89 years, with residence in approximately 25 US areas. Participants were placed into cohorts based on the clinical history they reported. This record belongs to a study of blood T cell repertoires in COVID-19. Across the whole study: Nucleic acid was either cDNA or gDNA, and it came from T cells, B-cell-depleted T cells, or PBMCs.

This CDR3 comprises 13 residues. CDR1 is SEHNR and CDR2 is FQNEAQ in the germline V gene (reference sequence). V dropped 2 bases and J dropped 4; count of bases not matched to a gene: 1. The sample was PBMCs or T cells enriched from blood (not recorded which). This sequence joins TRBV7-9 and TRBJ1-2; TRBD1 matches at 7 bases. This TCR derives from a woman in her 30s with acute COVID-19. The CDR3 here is CASSLRDSYGYTF. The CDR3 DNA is TGTGCCAGCAGCTTAAGGGACAGCTATGGCTACACCTTC.